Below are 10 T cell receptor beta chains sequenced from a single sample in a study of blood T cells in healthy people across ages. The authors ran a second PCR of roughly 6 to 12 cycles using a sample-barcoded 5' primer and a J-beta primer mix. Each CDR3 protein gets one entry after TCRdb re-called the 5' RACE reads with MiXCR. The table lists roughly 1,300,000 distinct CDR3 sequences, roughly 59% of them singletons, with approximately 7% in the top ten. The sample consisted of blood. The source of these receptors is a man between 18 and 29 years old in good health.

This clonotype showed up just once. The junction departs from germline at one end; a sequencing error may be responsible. CDR3 in amino acids: CVSSRRRALTTDTQYF. CDR3 nucleotide sequence: TGTGTCAGCAGTCGGCGCCGGGCCCTGACAACAGATACGCAGTATTTT. The rearrangement links TRBV28 to TRBJ2-3; D uncertain. The germline CDR1 and CDR2 sequences are MDHEN and SYDVKM. This CDR3 comprises 16 residues.

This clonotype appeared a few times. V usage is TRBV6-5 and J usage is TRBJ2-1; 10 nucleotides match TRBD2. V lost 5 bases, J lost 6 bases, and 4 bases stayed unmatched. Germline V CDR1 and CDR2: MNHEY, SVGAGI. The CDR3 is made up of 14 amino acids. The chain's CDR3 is CASSPTSGANEQFF. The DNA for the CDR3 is TGTGCCAGCAGTCCTACTAGCGGGGCCAATGAGCAGTTCTTC.

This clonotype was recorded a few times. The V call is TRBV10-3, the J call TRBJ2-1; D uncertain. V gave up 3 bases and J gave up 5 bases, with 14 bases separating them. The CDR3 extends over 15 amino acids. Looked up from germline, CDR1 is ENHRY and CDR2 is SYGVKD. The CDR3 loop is CAISDLLFGNNEQFF. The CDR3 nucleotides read TGTGCCATCAGTGACCTCCTTTTCGGAAACAATGAGCAGTTCTTC.

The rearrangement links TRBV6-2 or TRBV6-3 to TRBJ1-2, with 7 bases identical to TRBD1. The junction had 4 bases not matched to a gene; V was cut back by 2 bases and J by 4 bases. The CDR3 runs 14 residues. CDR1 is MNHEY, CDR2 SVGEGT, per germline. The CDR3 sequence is CASSYHRGGYGYTF. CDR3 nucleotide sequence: TGTGCCAGCAGTTACCACAGGGGAGGCTATGGCTACACCTTC.

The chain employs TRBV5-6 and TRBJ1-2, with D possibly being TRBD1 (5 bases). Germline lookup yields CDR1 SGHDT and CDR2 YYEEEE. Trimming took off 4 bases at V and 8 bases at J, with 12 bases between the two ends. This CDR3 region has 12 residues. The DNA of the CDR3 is TGTGCCAGCAGCGCGGGACTCGTGGGCTACACCTTC. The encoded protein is CASSAGLVGYTF.

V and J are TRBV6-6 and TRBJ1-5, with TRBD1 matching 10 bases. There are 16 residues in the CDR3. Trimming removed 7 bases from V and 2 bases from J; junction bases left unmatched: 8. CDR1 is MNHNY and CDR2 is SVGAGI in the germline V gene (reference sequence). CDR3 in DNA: TGTGCCAGCACCCCCTGGGGGACAGGGGGCAATCAGCCCCAGCATTTT. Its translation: CASTPWGTGGNQPQHF.

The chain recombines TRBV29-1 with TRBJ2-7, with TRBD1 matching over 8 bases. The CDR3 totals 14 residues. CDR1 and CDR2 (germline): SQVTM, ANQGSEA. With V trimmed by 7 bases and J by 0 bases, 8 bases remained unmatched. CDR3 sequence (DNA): TGCAGCGCCTTAGGGACAGGCAGCTCCTACGAGCAGTACTTC. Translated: CSALGTGSSYEQYF.

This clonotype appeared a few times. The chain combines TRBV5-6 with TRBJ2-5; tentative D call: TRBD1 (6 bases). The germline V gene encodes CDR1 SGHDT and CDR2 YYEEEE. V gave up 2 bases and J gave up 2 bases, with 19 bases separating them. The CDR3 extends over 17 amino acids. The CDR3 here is CASSFIRGPVEQETQYF. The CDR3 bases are TGTGCCAGCAGCTTTATCAGGGGCCCAGTTGAACAAGAGACCCAGTACTTC.

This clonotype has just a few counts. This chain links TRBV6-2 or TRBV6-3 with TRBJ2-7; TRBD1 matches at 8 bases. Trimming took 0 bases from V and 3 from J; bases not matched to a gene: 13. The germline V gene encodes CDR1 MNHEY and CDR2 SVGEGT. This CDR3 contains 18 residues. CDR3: CASSYSTYVGTGFYEQYF. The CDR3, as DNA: TGTGCCAGCAGTTACTCGACGTATGTCGGGACAGGCTTCTACGAGCAGTACTTC.

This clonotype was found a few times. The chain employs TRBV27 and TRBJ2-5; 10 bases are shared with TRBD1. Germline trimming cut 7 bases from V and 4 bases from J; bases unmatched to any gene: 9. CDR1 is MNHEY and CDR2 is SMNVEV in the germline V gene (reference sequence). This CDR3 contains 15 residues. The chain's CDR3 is CASTTDRGLRETQYF. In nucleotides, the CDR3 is TGTGCCAGCACCACTGACAGGGGGCTTAGAGAGACCCAGTACTTC.